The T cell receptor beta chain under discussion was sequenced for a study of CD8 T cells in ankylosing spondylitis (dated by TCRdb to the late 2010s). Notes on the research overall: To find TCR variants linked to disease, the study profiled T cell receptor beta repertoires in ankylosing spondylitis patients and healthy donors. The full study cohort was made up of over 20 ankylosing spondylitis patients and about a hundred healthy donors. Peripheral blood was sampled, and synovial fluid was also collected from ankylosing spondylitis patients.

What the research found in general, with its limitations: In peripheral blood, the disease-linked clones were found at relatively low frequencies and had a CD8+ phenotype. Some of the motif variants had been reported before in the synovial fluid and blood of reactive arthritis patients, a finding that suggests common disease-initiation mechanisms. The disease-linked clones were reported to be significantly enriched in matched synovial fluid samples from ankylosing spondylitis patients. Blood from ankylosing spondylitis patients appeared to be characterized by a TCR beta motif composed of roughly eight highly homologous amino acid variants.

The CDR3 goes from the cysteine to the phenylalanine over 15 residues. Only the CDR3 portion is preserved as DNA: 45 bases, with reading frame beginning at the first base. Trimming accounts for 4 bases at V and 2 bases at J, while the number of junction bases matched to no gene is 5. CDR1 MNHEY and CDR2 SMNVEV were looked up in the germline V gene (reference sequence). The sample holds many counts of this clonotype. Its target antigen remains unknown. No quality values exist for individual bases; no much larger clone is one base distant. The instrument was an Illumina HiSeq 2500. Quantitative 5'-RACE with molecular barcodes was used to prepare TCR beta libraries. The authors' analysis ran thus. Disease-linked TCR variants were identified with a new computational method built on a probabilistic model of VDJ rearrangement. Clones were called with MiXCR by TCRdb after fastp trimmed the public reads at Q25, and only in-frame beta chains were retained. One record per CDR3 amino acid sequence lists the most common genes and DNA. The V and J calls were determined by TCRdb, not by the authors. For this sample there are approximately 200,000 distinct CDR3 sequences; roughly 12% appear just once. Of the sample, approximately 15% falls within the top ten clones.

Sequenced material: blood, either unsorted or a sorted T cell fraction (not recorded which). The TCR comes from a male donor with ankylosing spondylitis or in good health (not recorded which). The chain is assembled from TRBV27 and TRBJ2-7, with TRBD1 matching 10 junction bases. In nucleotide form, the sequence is TGTGCCAGCAGTTCGGGACAGGGGCTCCCCTACGAGCAGTACTTC. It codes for CASSSGQGLPYEQYF.